Included here is one T cell receptor (beta chain) sequence, with context. Clones were read by immunoSEQ multiplex PCR, and TCRdb kept only the in-frame ones, dropping some. The profile shows 60,000 to 85,000 clones, roughly 94% of them singletons. This entry belongs to a study of T cell changes during pregnancy in multiple sclerosis. V lost 11 bases and J lost 8; bases outside the gene matches: 0. The CDR3 spans 9 residues. The germline CDR1 and CDR2 sequences are SEHNR and FQNEAQ (reference sequence). The TCR sequence derives from a female donor with multiple sclerosis, enrolled in a pregnancy study. The chain links TRBV7-9 to TRBJ2-1; 7 nucleotides align to TRBD2. Sequencing used peripheral blood, obtained in the third trimester of pregnancy. For the CDR3, the DNA is TGTGCCGGGGGGGATGAGCAGTTCTTC. It translates to CAGGDEQFF.